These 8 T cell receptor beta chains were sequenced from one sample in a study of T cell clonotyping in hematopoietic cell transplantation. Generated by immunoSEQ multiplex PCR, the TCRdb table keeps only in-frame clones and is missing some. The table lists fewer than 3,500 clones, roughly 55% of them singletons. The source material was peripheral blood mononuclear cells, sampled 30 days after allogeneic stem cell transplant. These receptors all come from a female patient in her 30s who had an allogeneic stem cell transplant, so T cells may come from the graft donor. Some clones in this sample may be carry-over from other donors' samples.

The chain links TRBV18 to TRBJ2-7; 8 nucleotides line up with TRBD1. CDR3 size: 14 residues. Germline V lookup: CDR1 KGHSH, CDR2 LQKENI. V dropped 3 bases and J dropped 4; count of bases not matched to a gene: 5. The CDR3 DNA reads TGTGCCAGCTCACCCGGACAGGGATTGTACGAGCAGTACTTC. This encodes CASSPGQGLYEQYF.

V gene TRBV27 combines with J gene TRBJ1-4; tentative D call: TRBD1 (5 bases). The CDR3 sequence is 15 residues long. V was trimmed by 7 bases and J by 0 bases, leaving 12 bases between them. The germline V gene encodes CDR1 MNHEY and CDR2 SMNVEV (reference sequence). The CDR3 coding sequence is TGTGCCAGCACCCGTTCGGGGGCAACTAATGAAAAACTGTTTTTT. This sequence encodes CASTRSGATNEKLFF.

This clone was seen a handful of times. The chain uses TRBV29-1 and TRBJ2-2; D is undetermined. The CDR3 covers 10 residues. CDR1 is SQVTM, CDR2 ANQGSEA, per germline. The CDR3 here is CSAVAGELFF. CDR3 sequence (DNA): TGCAGTGCCGTGGCCGGGGAGCTGTTTTTT.

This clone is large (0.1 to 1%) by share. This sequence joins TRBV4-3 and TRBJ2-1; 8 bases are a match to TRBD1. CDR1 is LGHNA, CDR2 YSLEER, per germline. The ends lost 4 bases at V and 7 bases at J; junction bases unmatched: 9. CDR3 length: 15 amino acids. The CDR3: CASSRKADRANEQFF. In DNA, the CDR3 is TGCGCCAGCAGCCGGAAGGCGGACAGGGCGAATGAGCAGTTCTTC.

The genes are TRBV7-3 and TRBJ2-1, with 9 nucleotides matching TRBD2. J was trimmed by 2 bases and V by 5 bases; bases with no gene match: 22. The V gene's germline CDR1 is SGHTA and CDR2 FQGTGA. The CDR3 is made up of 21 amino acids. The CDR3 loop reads CASSPQRLWVAGDVTYNEQFF. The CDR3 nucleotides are TGTGCCAGCAGCCCACAGAGGTTGTGGGTAGCGGGGGACGTGACCTACAATGAGCAGTTCTTC.

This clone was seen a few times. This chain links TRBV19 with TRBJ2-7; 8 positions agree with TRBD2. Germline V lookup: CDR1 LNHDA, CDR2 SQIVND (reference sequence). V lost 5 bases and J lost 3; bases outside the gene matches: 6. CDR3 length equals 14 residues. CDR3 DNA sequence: TGTGCCAGTAGTTCCATCGGGGGGGACTACGAGCAGTACTTC. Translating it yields CASSSIGGDYEQYF.

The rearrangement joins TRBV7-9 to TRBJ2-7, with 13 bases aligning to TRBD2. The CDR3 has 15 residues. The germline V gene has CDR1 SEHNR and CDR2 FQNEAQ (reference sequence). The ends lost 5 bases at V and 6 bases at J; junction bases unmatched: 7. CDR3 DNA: TGTGCCAGCAGCCCTCCGGGACTAGCGGGGTTCGAGCAGTACTTC. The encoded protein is CASSPPGLAGFEQYF.

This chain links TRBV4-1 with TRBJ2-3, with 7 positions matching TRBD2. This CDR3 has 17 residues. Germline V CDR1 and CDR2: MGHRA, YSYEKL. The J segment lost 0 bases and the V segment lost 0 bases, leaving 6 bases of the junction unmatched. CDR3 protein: CASSQDGAGVSTDTQYF. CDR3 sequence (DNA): TGCGCCAGCAGCCAAGATGGGGCGGGGGTAAGCACAGATACGCAGTATTTT.